Listed below are T cell receptor beta chains from one sample, sequenced in a study of cytomegalovirus exposure and HLA in healthy donors. The table came from immunoSEQ multiplex PCR; TCRdb's copy has only in-frame clones and leaves some out. Its listing shows about 100,000 clones. Specimen: PBMCs. All receptors come from a girl aged 5 to 17 in good health and CMV-seropositive. CDR3s include the opening cysteine and the closing phenylalanine or tryptophan. The D gene is left open where the match is weak.

CDR3 protein: CASSMEQGWSPLHF; CDR3 DNA: TGTGCCAGTAGTATGGAACAGGGATGGTCACCCCTCCACTTT; D gene: .; V gene: TRBV19; J gene: TRBJ1-6
CDR3 protein: CASSLLGGGSGANVLTF; CDR3 DNA: TGTGCCAGCAGCCTCTTGGGGGGAGGATCTGGGGCCAACGTCCTGACTTTC; D gene: .; V gene: TRBV7-3; J gene: TRBJ2-6
CDR3 protein: CAISEGVAGDTDTQYF; CDR3 DNA: TGTGCCATCAGTGAGGGGGTAGCGGGGGACACAGATACGCAGTATTTT; D gene: TRBD2; V gene: TRBV10-3; J gene: TRBJ2-3
CDR3 protein: CASSQTQGNSPLHF; CDR3 DNA: TGCGCCAGCAGCCAAACACAGGGGAATTCACCCCTCCACTTT; D gene: TRBD1; V gene: TRBV4-3; J gene: TRBJ1-6
CDR3 protein: CASSSISGERFF; CDR3 DNA: TGTGCCAGCAGCTCGATTAGCGGGGAGCGGTTCTTC; D gene: TRBD2; V gene: TRBV5-4; J gene: TRBJ2-1
CDR3 protein: CASSPRDRGAHNQPQHF; CDR3 DNA: TGTGCCAGCAGTCCCCGGGACAGGGGGGCACACAATCAGCCCCAGCATTTT; D gene: TRBD1; V gene: TRBV27; J gene: TRBJ1-5
CDR3 protein: CASRLGQGGNTIYF; CDR3 DNA: TGTGCCAGCAGGCTCGGACAGGGAGGAAACACCATATATTTT; D gene: TRBD1; V gene: TRBV6-5; J gene: TRBJ1-3
CDR3 protein: CASSLVSGSADTQYF; CDR3 DNA: TGTGCCAGCAGCTTAGTTTCCGGGTCCGCAGATACGCAGTATTTT; D gene: .; V gene: TRBV11-3; J gene: TRBJ2-3
CDR3 protein: CASSQVAGSTGELFF; CDR3 DNA: TGCGCCAGCAGCCAAGTGGCAGGGTCCACCGGGGAGCTGTTTTTT; D gene: .; V gene: TRBV4-3; J gene: TRBJ2-2
CDR3 protein: CSVESRQRFF; CDR3 DNA: TGCAGCGTTGAATCGAGACAGAGGTTCTTC; D gene: .; V gene: TRBV29-1; J gene: TRBJ2-1
CDR3 protein: CASSWGVGTEAFF; CDR3 DNA: TGTGCCAGCAGTTGGGGGGTTGGGACTGAAGCTTTCTTT; D gene: .; V gene: TRBV27; J gene: TRBJ1-1
CDR3 protein: CAWSVRSYYGYTF; CDR3 DNA: TGTGCCTGGAGTGTCCGGTCCTACTATGGCTACACCTTC; D gene: .; V gene: TRBV30; J gene: TRBJ1-2
CDR3 protein: CASSVSSGGARNEQFF; CDR3 DNA: TGTGCCAGCAGTGTTTCTAGCGGGGGGGCTCGGAATGAGCAGTTCTTC; D gene: TRBD2; V gene: TRBV25-1; J gene: TRBJ2-1
CDR3 protein: CASSLGLDEGQVGGGYTF; CDR3 DNA: TGCGCCAGCAGCTTGGGCCTCGACGAAGGACAGGTGGGGGGTGGCTACACCTTC; D gene: TRBD1; V gene: TRBV5-1; J gene: TRBJ1-2
CDR3 protein: CASSEDADEQFF; CDR3 DNA: TGTGCCAGCAGTGAAGATGCGGATGAGCAGTTCTTC; D gene: .; V gene: TRBV6-1; J gene: TRBJ2-1
CDR3 protein: CASSPVQGTGNTIYF; CDR3 DNA: TGTGCCAGCTCACCTGTACAGGGGACTGGAAACACCATATATTTT; D gene: TRBD1; V gene: TRBV18; J gene: TRBJ1-3
CDR3 protein: CASSLVSVSGTDTQYF; CDR3 DNA: TGTGCCAGCAGCTTAGTGTCTGTTTCGGGCACAGATACGCAGTATTTT; D gene: .; V gene: TRBV7-9; J gene: TRBJ2-3
CDR3 protein: CSVRQGPGSYEQYF; CDR3 DNA: TGCAGCGTTAGACAGGGCCCTGGGTCCTACGAGCAGTACTTC; D gene: TRBD1; V gene: TRBV29-1; J gene: TRBJ2-7
CDR3 protein: CASSGTGGLYQETQYF; CDR3 DNA: TGTGCCAGCAGCGGGACAGGGGGCCTCTACCAAGAGACCCAGTACTTC; D gene: TRBD1; V gene: TRBV2; J gene: TRBJ2-5
CDR3 protein: CASSLTQTGVNTEAFF; CDR3 DNA: TGTGCCAGCAGCTTGACACAGACAGGGGTGAACACTGAAGCTTTCTTT; D gene: TRBD1; V gene: TRBV5-5; J gene: TRBJ1-1
CDR3 protein: CASSRDRANQPQHF; CDR3 DNA: TGTGCCAGCAGTCGGGACAGGGCTAATCAGCCCCAGCATTTT; D gene: TRBD1; V gene: TRBV11-2; J gene: TRBJ1-5
CDR3 protein: CASSIRTGVGRNQPQHF; CDR3 DNA: TGTGCCAGTAGTATCAGAACGGGGGTCGGGCGCAATCAGCCCCAGCATTTT; D gene: .; V gene: TRBV19; J gene: TRBJ1-5
CDR3 protein: CASSGPGSDSPLHF; CDR3 DNA: TGTGCCAGCAGCGGACCCGGGTCTGATTCACCCCTCCACTTT; D gene: .; V gene: TRBV9; J gene: TRBJ1-6
CDR3 protein: CASSSVLNSGGLSYEQYF; CDR3 DNA: TGCGCCAGCAGCTCAGTCCTAAATAGCGGGGGCCTCTCCTACGAGCAGTACTTC; D gene: TRBD2; V gene: TRBV4-1; J gene: TRBJ2-7
CDR3 protein: CASSGGTGSMNTEAFF; CDR3 DNA: TGTGCCAGCAGTGGGGGGACAGGTTCGATGAACACTGAAGCTTTCTTT; D gene: TRBD1; V gene: TRBV25-1; J gene: TRBJ1-1
CDR3 protein: CASSPPRGENDNEQFF; CDR3 DNA: TGTGCCAGCTCACCACCCAGGGGCGAAAATGACAATGAGCAGTTCTTC; D gene: .; V gene: TRBV18; J gene: TRBJ2-1
CDR3 protein: CASSSIGGVQPQHF; CDR3 DNA: TGTGCCAGCAGTTCTATTGGGGGCGTTCAGCCCCAGCATTTT; D gene: .; V gene: TRBV6-5; J gene: TRBJ1-5
CDR3 protein: CASSSRGFNGETQYF; CDR3 DNA: TGTGCCAGCAGCTCACGAGGGTTCAACGGGGAGACCCAGTACTTC; D gene: .; V gene: TRBV7-6; J gene: TRBJ2-5
CDR3 protein: CASSSGFQETQYF; CDR3 DNA: TGTGCCAGCAGCTCAGGGTTCCAAGAGACCCAGTACTTC; D gene: .; V gene: TRBV5-4; J gene: TRBJ2-5